The sequence of this T cell receptor (beta chain) was determined in a study of T cell changes during pregnancy in multiple sclerosis. CDR3 length equals 15 residues. Trimming took 1 base from V and 5 from J, leaving 14 bases between them. In germline, CDR1 is SEHNR, CDR2 FQNEAQ (reference sequence). Sequencing used immunoSEQ multiplex PCR; TCRdb keeps in-frame clones, though not all of them. The sample shows tens of thousands of clones, approximately 90% of them seen only once. This chain joins TRBV7-9 and TRBJ1-1; D is perhaps TRBD1 (5 bases). The specimen comprised peripheral blood, sampled in the second trimester of pregnancy. This receptor was obtained from a female donor in good health, enrolled as a control in a pregnancy study. The CDR3 nucleotides read TGTGCCAGCAGCTTAGATCGTAGGGGATGGACTGAAGCTTTCTTT. This gives the protein CASSLDRRGWTEAFF.